A selection of T cell receptor beta chains follows, all from one sample in a study of shared clonotypes between healthy human individuals. The repertoire was sequenced with immunoSEQ multiplex PCR; TCRdb's copy has only in-frame clones and lacks some. The table lists 700,000 or so clones, about three quarters of them singletons. The sample was memory CD4+ T cells sorted from blood. All receptors derive from a woman in her twenties or thirties in good health. Each CDR3 is given with its conserved first and last residue. A D gene is named only where the DNA matches it firmly. Clone size appears in some rows only: once, few, many, or a class for an expanded clone.

J: TRBJ2-5; V: TRBV30; D: .; size: .; CDR3: CASRGGNGETQYF; DNA: TGTGCCAGTAGGGGAGGAAACGGGGAGACCCAGTACTTC
J: TRBJ1-1; V: TRBV14; D: .; size: .; CDR3: CARTNLTENTEAFF; DNA: TGTGCCAGGACAAACTTGACAGAGAACACTGAAGCTTTCTTT
J: TRBJ1-4; V: TRBV25-1; D: .; size: .; CDR3: CASSEAVTNEKLFF; DNA: TGTGCCAGCAGTGAGGCAGTGACTAATGAAAAACTGTTTTTT
J: TRBJ2-1; V: TRBV19; D: .; size: .; CDR3: CASRNYYNEQFF; DNA: TGTGCCAGCCGGAACTATTACAATGAGCAGTTCTTC
J: TRBJ2-2; V: TRBV7-9; D: .; size: .; CDR3: CASRSTFRVSNTGELFF; DNA: TGTGCCAGCAGATCCACGTTTAGGGTTTCGAACACCGGGGAGCTGTTTTTT
J: TRBJ1-1; V: TRBV2; D: .; size: .; CDR3: CASSEKGTEAFF; DNA: TGTGCCAGCAGTGAAAAGGGCACTGAAGCTTTCTTT
J: TRBJ1-2; V: TRBV13; D: TRBD1; size: .; CDR3: CASSAGGMYGYTF; DNA: TGTGCCAGCAGCGCAGGGGGCATGTATGGCTACACCTTC
J: TRBJ2-1; V: TRBV7-2; D: .; size: few; CDR3: CASSLFAGTYNEQFF; DNA: TGTGCCAGCAGCTTATTTGCGGGAACCTACAATGAGCAGTTCTTC
J: TRBJ1-3; V: TRBV2; D: TRBD1; size: few; CDR3: CASSLLRDRLSGNTIYF; DNA: TGTGCCAGCAGCCTCCTCCGGGACAGGCTATCCGGAAACACCATATATTTT
J: TRBJ1-2; V: TRBV28; D: .; size: .; CDR3: CASSFLRTSGYGYTF; DNA: TGTGCCAGCAGTTTCCTCCGGACCAGCGGGTATGGCTACACCTTC
J: TRBJ2-7; V: TRBV18; D: .; size: few; CDR3: CASSPRTTYEQYF; DNA: TGTGCCAGCTCACCACGGACAACCTACGAGCAGTACTTC
J: TRBJ1-1; V: TRBV2; D: TRBD1; size: .; CDR3: CASSGTVRKEAFF; DNA: TGTGCCAGCAGCGGGACAGTCCGGAAGGAAGCTTTCTTT
J: TRBJ1-1; V: TRBV27; D: .; size: .; CDR3: CASSSNYREGTEAFF; DNA: TGTGCCAGCAGTTCAAACTACAGGGAGGGGACTGAAGCTTTCTTT
J: TRBJ1-4; V: TRBV5-1; D: TRBD1; size: few; CDR3: CASTRDSTDEKLFF; DNA: TGCGCCAGCACCCGGGACAGCACGGATGAAAAACTGTTTTTT
J: TRBJ1-1; V: TRBV2; D: .; size: .; CDR3: CASSRGSTEAFF; DNA: TGTGCCAGCAGTCGGGGGAGCACTGAAGCTTTCTTT
J: TRBJ1-2; V: TRBV28; D: .; size: .; CDR3: CASSSLGMGYTF; DNA: TGTGCCAGCAGTTCCCTCGGGATGGGCTACACCTTC
J: TRBJ2-1; V: TRBV5-6; D: TRBD2; size: .; CDR3: CASSLLTSGSRNEQFF; DNA: TGTGCCAGCAGCTTGTTGACTAGCGGGAGTAGGAATGAGCAGTTCTTC
J: TRBJ2-3; V: TRBV4-1; D: .; size: .; CDR3: CASSHLAGSTDTQYF; DNA: TGCGCCAGCAGCCATCTGGCGGGATCCACAGATACGCAGTATTTT
J: TRBJ1-5; V: TRBV19; D: TRBD1; size: .; CDR3: CASSRSRQGAGNQPQHF; DNA: TGTGCCAGTAGTAGATCTAGACAGGGGGCTGGGAATCAGCCCCAGCATTTT
J: TRBJ2-5; V: TRBV28; D: .; size: few; CDR3: CASSIAPFGSWKTQYF; DNA: TGTGCCAGCAGTATAGCCCCCTTTGGTAGCTGGAAGACCCAGTACTTC
J: TRBJ1-5; V: TRBV15; D: .; size: .; CDR3: CATSRGGNPSNQPQHF; DNA: TGTGCCACCAGCAGAGGAGGGAACCCTAGCAATCAGCCCCAGCATTTT
J: TRBJ2-7; V: TRBV28; D: TRBD1; size: .; CDR3: CASRTGGFYEQYF; DNA: TGTGCCAGCCGGACAGGGGGCTTCTACGAGCAGTACTTC
J: TRBJ2-6; V: TRBV11-2; D: .; size: .; CDR3: CASSLVADSSGANVLTF; DNA: TGTGCCAGCAGCTTAGTAGCGGACAGCTCTGGGGCCAACGTCCTGACTTTC
J: TRBJ1-4; V: TRBV9; D: TRBD1; size: .; CDR3: CASSAGTGGNNEKLFF; DNA: TGTGCCAGCAGCGCTGGGACAGGGGGTAATAATGAAAAACTGTTTTTT
J: TRBJ2-3; V: TRBV5-1; D: TRBD1; size: .; CDR3: CASSIGTGGDTQYF; DNA: TGCGCCAGCAGCATCGGGACAGGGGGAGATACGCAGTATTTT
J: TRBJ1-1; V: TRBV18; D: .; size: few; CDR3: CASSPTGTDTEAFF; DNA: TGTGCCAGCTCACCAACCGGGACGGATACTGAAGCTTTCTTT
J: TRBJ2-7; V: TRBV2; D: .; size: .; CDR3: CASSGTLREGRQYF; DNA: TGTGCCAGCAGTGGGACCCTGAGAGAAGGACGGCAGTACTTC
J: TRBJ2-1; V: TRBV4-2; D: TRBD2; size: .; CDR3: CASSQGAAGGNYNEQFF; DNA: TGTGCCAGCAGCCAAGGAGCAGCGGGAGGAAACTACAATGAGCAGTTCTTC
J: TRBJ1-5; V: TRBV7-2; D: .; size: .; CDR3: CASSVGVTGNQPQHF; DNA: TGTGCCAGCAGCGTGGGAGTAACGGGAAATCAGCCCCAGCATTTT
J: TRBJ2-2; V: TRBV5-1; D: .; size: .; CDR3: CASSLQPNTGELFF; DNA: TGCGCCAGCAGCTTGCAGCCGAACACCGGGGAGCTGTTTTTT
J: TRBJ2-1; V: TRBV2; D: .; size: .; CDR3: CASSFLDNEQFF; DNA: TGTGCCAGCAGCTTCCTAGACAATGAGCAGTTCTTC
J: TRBJ1-2; V: TRBV28; D: TRBD1; size: few; CDR3: CASSFSTGQATYGYTF; DNA: TGTGCCAGCAGTTTCTCTACGGGACAGGCCACCTATGGCTACACCTTC
J: TRBJ1-2; V: TRBV11-2; D: .; size: .; CDR3: CASSLRAIGYTF; DNA: TGTGCCAGCAGCTTACGGGCTATTGGCTACACCTTC
J: TRBJ2-1; V: TRBV28; D: .; size: .; CDR3: CASRPGQIFRSREQFF; DNA: TGTGCCAGCAGGCCAGGCCAAATTTTCAGATCTCGGGAGCAGTTCTTC
J: TRBJ1-1; V: TRBV19; D: .; size: .; CDR3: CASQTRPGAEAFF; DNA: TGTGCCAGCCAGACCCGTCCTGGGGCTGAAGCTTTCTTT
J: TRBJ1-2; V: TRBV27; D: .; size: .; CDR3: CASSTQDRPRDGYTF; DNA: TGTGCCAGCAGTACCCAGGACCGTCCACGGGATGGCTACACCTTC
J: TRBJ1-2; V: TRBV16; D: .; size: .; CDR3: CASSPRERGYTF; DNA: TGTGCCAGCAGCCCCCGCGAGCGCGGCTACACCTTC